The 22 T cell receptor beta chains below come from one sample, sequenced in a study of tissue T cells after allogeneic stem cell transplantation (dated by TCRdb to 2022 to 2024). The method behind the library was the immunoSEQ multiplex PCR assay. The clones in this table, taken by TCRdb from immuneACCESS, are in-frame only. Not every clone is retained; where verified, under half of the shortfall comes from an unresolved V gene, and the cause of the rest is unknown. The sample data list about 3,600 clones, and 74% of these were observed just once. The ten biggest clones cover approximately 4.7% of the sample. In the paper's terms, the time point label means: human tissue collected at research (rapid) autopsy. Over a three-year period, 7 or 8 adult allo-HCT recipients who had steroid-refractory GVHD were prospectively enrolled in a research-autopsy study. Sample: left colon tissue, taken at autopsy. These receptors originate from a male patient at least 60 years old with steroid-refractory graft-versus-host disease after an allogeneic stem cell transplant. It is possible that, after a transplant, some T cells come from the graft donor.

CDR3 nucleotides: TGTGCCAGCAGTGATCCATCGCGTGGCTACACCTTC. This gives the protein CASSDPSRGYTF. V gene TRBV25-1 combines with J gene TRBJ1-2; unclear D gene. The length of the CDR3 is 12 residues. In germline, CDR1 is MGHDK, CDR2 SYGVNS. Trimming removed 3 bases at V and 7 bases at J, with 9 bases between.

The sample holds a few counts of this clone. The rearrangement joins TRBV2 to TRBJ2-5; 11 bases are shared with TRBD2. Trimming took 5 bases from V and 7 from J; bases not matched to a gene: 9. The CDR3 runs to 15 residues. Looked up from germline, CDR1 is SNHLY and CDR2 is FYNNEI. This CDR3 is CASSTSGGLYGTQYF. The CDR3 DNA reads TGTGCCAGCAGTACTAGCGGGGGCCTTTACGGGACCCAGTACTTC.

V gene TRBV19 combines with J gene TRBJ2-7; TRBD1 matches 7 bases. Germline CDR1 LNHDA, CDR2 SQIVND (reference sequence). This CDR3 has 16 residues. V trimming: 5 bases; J trimming: 1 base; junction bases outside the gene matches: 11. CDR3 sequence reads: CASSDPTGSLSYEQYF. For the CDR3, the DNA is TGTGCCAGTAGTGATCCGACAGGGAGCCTATCCTACGAGCAGTACTTC.

The chain has TRBV14 and TRBJ1-1; D remains ambiguous. Trimming removed 3 bases at V and 8 bases at J, with 19 bases between. Per germline, CDR1 SGHDN and CDR2 FVKESK. The CDR3 loop spans 15 amino acids. CDR3 in DNA: TGTGCCAGCAGCCAGCGCTATGCGTCCGTTACGGAAGCTTTCTTT. It is translated as CASSQRYASVTEAFF.

This clone came up a few times. This chain connects TRBV30 to TRBJ2-7; either TRBD1 or TRBD2 may fit D (5 bases each). Germline CDR1 reads GTSNPN; CDR2 reads SVGIG (reference sequence). This CDR3 is built from 12 residues. The ends were cut back, 3 bases at V and 3 bases at J, with 9 bases in the middle. The CDR3 region is CAWSRDLYEQYF. The CDR3 coding sequence is TGTGCCTGGAGCCGGGACCTCTACGAGCAGTACTTC. The full variable domain, completed using reference TRBV30 and TRBJ2-7, is SQTIHQWPATLVQPVGSPLSLECTVEGTSNPNLYWYRQAAGRGLQLLFYSVGIGQISSEVPQNLSASRPQDRQFILSSKKLLLSDSGFYLCAWSRDLYEQYFGPGTRLTVT.

The V call is TRBV6-5, the J call TRBJ1-3, with D possibly being TRBD1 (6 bases). The CDR3 extends over 14 amino acids. V dropped 10 bases and J dropped 2 bases, with 15 bases sitting between them. Germline-derived CDR1 and CDR2 are MNHEY and SVGAGI. The CDR3: CATSARGTGNTIYF. DNA for the CDR3: TGTGCCACCTCAGCCAGGGGTACTGGAAACACCATATATTTT.

The CDR3 DNA sequence: TGTGCCAGCTCACCACCGCGAGGGATTAAGAGTGATGAGCAGTTCTTC. Translating gives CASSPPRGIKSDEQFF. The V call is TRBV18, the J call TRBJ2-1, with D tentatively TRBD2 (5 bases). In germline, CDR1 is KGHSH, CDR2 LQKENI. V was trimmed by 0 bases and J by 8 bases, leaving 17 bases between them. This CDR3 contains 16 residues.

V is TRBV5-1 and J is TRBJ2-7; D not certain. The CDR3 has 14 amino acids. Trimming pared 2 bases from V and 0 bases from J, leaving 9 bases between. CDR1 and CDR2 from the germline V gene are SGHRS and YFSETQ. The CDR3 here is CASSFGLSSYEQYF. The DNA of the CDR3 is TGCGCCAGCAGCTTTGGGTTATCCTCCTACGAGCAGTACTTC.

The J gene is TRBJ2-2, the V gene TRBV5-4, with D maybe TRBD1 (5 bases). The germline CDR1 and CDR2 sequences are SGHNT and YYREEE (reference sequence). Deletions cut 3 bases from V and 3 bases from J, with 9 bases between. CDR3 length equals 14 residues. CDR3 residues: CASSSPGYTGELFF. The CDR3 DNA reads as TGTGCCAGCAGCTCCCCAGGGTACACCGGGGAGCTGTTTTTT. The full variable domain, rest sourced from reference TRBV5-4 and TRBJ2-2, is ETGVTQSPTHLIKTRGQQVTLRCSSQSGHNTVSWYQQALGQGPQFIFQYYREEENGRGNFPPRFSGLQFPNYSSELNVNALELDDSALYLCASSSPGYTGELFFGEGSRLTVL.

This clone was recorded a few times. V usage is TRBV29-1 and J usage is TRBJ1-5, with 8 bases that match TRBD1. This CDR3 contains 12 residues. Trimming took 8 bases from V and 7 from J; bases not matched to a gene: 7. CDR1 SQVTM and CDR2 ANQGSEA come from the germline V gene. This CDR3 reads CSTGGLYQPQHF. The CDR3 nucleotides read TGCAGCACAGGGGGACTATACCAGCCCCAGCATTTT.

The V gene is TRBV7-2, the J gene TRBJ1-5; 7 bases match TRBD1. The germline V gene encodes CDR1 SGHTA and CDR2 FQGNSA. With V trimmed by 5 bases and J by 4 bases, 5 bases remained unmatched. The CDR3 covers 14 residues. CDR3 sequence reads: CASSPPGGNQPQHF. The CDR3, as DNA: TGTGCCAGCAGCCCCCCAGGGGGAAATCAGCCCCAGCATTTT.

This chain joins TRBV11-2 and TRBJ2-5; D remains unclear. Germline values: CDR1 SGHAT, CDR2 FQNNGV. The ends were cut back, 5 bases at V and 4 bases at J, with 14 bases in the middle. The CDR3 is made up of 14 amino acids. The CDR3: CASSRGDFGETQYF. In DNA form, the CDR3 reads TGTGCCAGCAGCCGAGGAGATTTCGGAGAGACCCAGTACTTC.

Concerning this clone: Other DNA sequences within the sample encode an identical CDR3. The chain uses TRBV29-1 and TRBJ2-5; D call uncertain. The CDR3 totals 14 residues. CDR1 is SQVTM, CDR2 ANQGSEA, per germline. The V end was cut by 3 bases, the J end by 1 base, with 12 bases between. CDR3 sequence reads: CSVELAAGQETQYF. DNA of the CDR3: TGCAGCGTTGAGTTGGCAGCAGGCCAAGAGACCCAGTACTTC.

This clone is deemed large (0.1 to 1%). The chain joins TRBV11-1 to TRBJ2-1, with 12 bases aligning to TRBD2. Germline V gives CDR1 SGHAT, CDR2 FQDESV (reference sequence). Trimming removed 4 bases from V and 7 bases from J; junction bases left unmatched: 8. This CDR3 contains 16 residues. In DNA form, the CDR3 reads TGTGCCAGCAGCTCCGAACTAGCGGGGGGTGGTAATGAGCAGTTCTTC. Protein product: CASSSELAGGGNEQFF. The whole variable domain, filled in from reference TRBV11-1 and TRBJ2-1, reads EAEVAQSPRYKITEKSQAVAFWCDPISGHATLYWYRQILGQGPELLVQFQDESVVDDSQLPKDRFSAERLKGVDSTLKIQPAELGDSAMYLCASSSELAGGGNEQFFGPGTRLTVL.

The chain employs TRBV7-3 and TRBJ2-3; possible D gene TRBD1, 6 bases. The V gene's germline CDR1 is SGHTA and CDR2 FQGTGA. Trimming took 2 bases from V and 3 from J, leaving 15 bases between them. The CDR3 has 16 residues. The CDR3 DNA is TGTGCCAGCAGCTTAGCCCCATTACAGGGAACAGATACGCAGTATTTT. Its protein is CASSLAPLQGTDTQYF.

V gene TRBV6-5 combines with J gene TRBJ2-7; D call uncertain. The V gene's germline CDR1 is MNHEY and CDR2 SVGAGI. Trimming took 6 bases from V and 5 from J, leaving 14 bases between them. The CDR3 totals 13 residues. As DNA, the CDR3 is TGTGCCAGCAGCTCCCCGAGGCGGCACGAGCAGTACTTC. Its protein product is CASSSPRRHEQYF.

This clone showed up just once. The chain couples TRBV5-1 to TRBJ2-2, with 13 nucleotides matching TRBD2. Losses at the gene ends were 4 bases for V and 2 bases for J; bases not matched to a gene: 20. This CDR3 has 22 amino acids. Germline lookup yields CDR1 SGHRS and CDR2 YFSETQ. CDR3 amino acids: CASSPRLNLGTSGEKNTGELFF. As DNA, the CDR3 is TGCGCCAGCAGCCCGAGGCTGAACCTTGGGACTAGCGGGGAAAAAAACACCGGGGAGCTGTTTTTT. Based on the CDR3 plus reference TRBV5-1 and TRBJ2-2, the full variable domain is KAGVTQTPRYLIKTRGQQVTLSCSPISGHRSVSWYQQTPGQGLQFLFEYFSETQRNKGNFPGRFSGRQFSNSRSEMNVSTLELGDSALYLCASSPRLNLGTSGEKNTGELFFGEGSRLTVL.

The chain employs TRBV6-5 and TRBJ1-2; a weak D match, TRBD1 (5 bases). This CDR3 contains 15 residues. The V gene's germline CDR1 is MNHEY and CDR2 SVGAGI. V was cut by 5 bases and J by 2 bases, with 15 bases left in between. The CDR3 loop is CASSRGDVGNYGYTF. In DNA, the CDR3 is TGTGCCAGCAGTCGCGGGGACGTTGGGAACTATGGCTACACCTTC.

The chain uses TRBV5-6 and TRBJ2-1, with no clear D. The CDR3 length is 13 residues. CDR1 and CDR2 from the germline V gene are SGHDT and YYEEEE. Trimming left V 1 base short and J 5 bases short, with 7 bases between. CDR3 in amino acids: CASSLWVDNEQFF. The CDR3 coding sequence is TGTGCCAGCAGCTTGTGGGTAGACAATGAGCAGTTCTTC.

This clone was seen only once. The V call is TRBV11-2, the J call TRBJ2-3; possibly TRBD2 for D (6 bases). CDR1 is SGHAT, CDR2 FQNNGV, per germline. V lost 1 base and J 0 bases, leaving 11 bases between the germline ends. CDR3 length equals 16 residues. The CDR3: CASSLAAGGSTDTQYF. CDR3 nucleotides: TGTGCCAGCAGCTTAGCGGCAGGAGGGAGCACAGATACGCAGTATTTT.

J is TRBJ1-3 and V is TRBV7-3, with D unresolved. Germline values: CDR1 SGHTA, CDR2 FQGTGA. The CDR3 runs to 13 residues. The ends were cut back, 2 bases at V and 4 bases at J, with 6 bases in the middle. The CDR3 DNA sequence: TGTGCCAGCAGCTTAGAACAGGGAAACACCATATATTTT. This codes for CASSLEQGNTIYF.

The chain joins TRBV7-9 to TRBJ2-7; 10 nucleotides match TRBD1. Trimming took 4 bases from V and 1 from J; bases not matched to a gene: 10. The CDR3 has 17 amino acids. Germline V gene sequence: CDR1 SEHNR, CDR2 FQNEAQ (reference sequence). CDR3 amino acids: CASSSNTGQGDSYEQYF. The CDR3, as DNA: TGTGCCAGCAGCTCAAACACCGGACAGGGGGATTCCTACGAGCAGTACTTC.